The clone carrying this TCR beta chain was seen a few times. The sample originates from a study of T cell repertoires in cytomegalovirus infection. In TCRdb, the reads were re-called with MiXCR into one record per CDR3 protein. Of 210,000 or so distinct CDR3 sequences detected, 6.5% appear once; the ten largest clones hold 5.5% to 6.5%. Germline CDR1 DFQATT, CDR2 SNEGSKA (reference sequence). Trimming took off 0 bases at V and 5 bases at J, with 4 bases between the two ends. The CDR3 spans 11 residues. The source is a human donor in good health (CMV status not recorded). Some clones in this sample may be carry-over from other donors' samples. Sequences were obtained from PBMCs. J is TRBJ2-5 and V is TRBV20-1; D is unresolved. The CDR3 nucleotides are TGCAGTGCTAGAGATGTGGAGACCCAGTACTTC. It translates to CSARDVETQYF.